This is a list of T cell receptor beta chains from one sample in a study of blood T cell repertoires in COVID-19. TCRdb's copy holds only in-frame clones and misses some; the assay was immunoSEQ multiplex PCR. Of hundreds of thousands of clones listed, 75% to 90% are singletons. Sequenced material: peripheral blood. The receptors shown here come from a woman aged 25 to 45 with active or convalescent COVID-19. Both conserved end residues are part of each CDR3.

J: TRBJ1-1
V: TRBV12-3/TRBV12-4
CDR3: CASSLGRNTEAFF

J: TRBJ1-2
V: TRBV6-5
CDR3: CASSNGGTGEFGYTF

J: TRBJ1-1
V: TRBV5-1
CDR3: CASSLGPTGNTEAFF

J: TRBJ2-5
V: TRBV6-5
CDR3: CASSYLRTAGGTQYF

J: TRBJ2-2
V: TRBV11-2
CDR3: CASSVPGLAGPNTGELFF

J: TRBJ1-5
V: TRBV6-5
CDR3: CASSFSTGTNQPQHF

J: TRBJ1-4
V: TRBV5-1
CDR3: CASSLGRTTNEKLFF

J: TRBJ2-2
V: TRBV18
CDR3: CASSLSASGELFF

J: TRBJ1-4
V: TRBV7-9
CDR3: CASSRSQGPNEKLFF

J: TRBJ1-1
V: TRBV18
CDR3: CASSPQRTGGQNTEAFF

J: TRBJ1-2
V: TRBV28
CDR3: CASGEDRGKAHGYTF

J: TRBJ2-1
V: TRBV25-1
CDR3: CASSESGTGSDEQFF

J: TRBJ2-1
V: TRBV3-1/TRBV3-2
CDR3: CASSPSSGTSYNEQFF

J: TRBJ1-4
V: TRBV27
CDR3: CASSLYRGHEKLFF

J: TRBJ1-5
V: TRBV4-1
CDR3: CASSQGLIRQGAYQPQHF

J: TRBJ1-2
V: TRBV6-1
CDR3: CASSERAGFDANYGYTF

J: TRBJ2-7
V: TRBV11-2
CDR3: CASSPWGSADYEQYF

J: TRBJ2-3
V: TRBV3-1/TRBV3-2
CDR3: CASSQPTSDLSTDTQYF

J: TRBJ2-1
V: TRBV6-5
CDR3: CASSYSGLPENEQFF

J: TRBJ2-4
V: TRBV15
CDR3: CATSRDPAGKNIQYF

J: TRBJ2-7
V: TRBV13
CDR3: CASSPQGTYEQYF

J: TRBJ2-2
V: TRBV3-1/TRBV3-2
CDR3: CATESGGNTGELFF

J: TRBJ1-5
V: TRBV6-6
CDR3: CASGGLGSYSNQPQHF

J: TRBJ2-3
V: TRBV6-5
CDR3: CASSYSGLAATDTQYF

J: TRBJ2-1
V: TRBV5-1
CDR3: CASSDGGRSYNEQFF

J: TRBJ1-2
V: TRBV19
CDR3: CASTLMTGIGGYTF

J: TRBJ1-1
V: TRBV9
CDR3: CASSPRDGLMNTEAFF

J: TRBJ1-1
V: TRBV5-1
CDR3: CASGTGLGTEAFF

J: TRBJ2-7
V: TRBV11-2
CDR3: CASSLSRGGEQYF

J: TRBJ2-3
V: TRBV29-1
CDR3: CSGGDYRATDTQYF

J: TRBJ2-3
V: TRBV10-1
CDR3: CASSHQHRELTDTQYF

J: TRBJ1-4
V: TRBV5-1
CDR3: CASSRNRGTNEKLFF

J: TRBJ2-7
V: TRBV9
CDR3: CASSVGTSGEQYF

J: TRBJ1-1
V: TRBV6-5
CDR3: CASTLRGAPNTEAFF

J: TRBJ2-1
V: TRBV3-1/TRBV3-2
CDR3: CASSQDPSSGGANEQFF

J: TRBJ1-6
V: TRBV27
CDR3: CASSYGTVVSPLHF

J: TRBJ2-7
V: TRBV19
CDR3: CASSIFPNYEQYF

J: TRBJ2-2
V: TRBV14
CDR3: CASSPRTGNTGELFF

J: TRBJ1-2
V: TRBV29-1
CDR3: CSVEDGKDRRDYGYTF

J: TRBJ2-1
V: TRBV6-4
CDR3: CASSEGAGQGGNEQFF

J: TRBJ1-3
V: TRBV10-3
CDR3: CATSRGNSGNTIYF

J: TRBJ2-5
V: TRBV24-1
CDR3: CATSDAAGVGSETQYF

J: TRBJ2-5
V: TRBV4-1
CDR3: CASSPLAGVRETQYF

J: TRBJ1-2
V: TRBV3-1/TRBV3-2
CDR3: CASSQVGDRDPANYGYTF

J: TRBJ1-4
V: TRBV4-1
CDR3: CASSQDGQEGEKLFF

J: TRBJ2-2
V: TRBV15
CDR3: CATSRGLAGVMGELFF

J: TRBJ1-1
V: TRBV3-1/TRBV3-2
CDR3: CASGDRANTEAFF

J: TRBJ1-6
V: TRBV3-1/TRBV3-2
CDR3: CASSQGQFGNSPLHF

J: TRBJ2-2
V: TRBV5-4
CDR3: CASSPGPGTGELFF

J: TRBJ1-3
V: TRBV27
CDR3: CASSLEYSGNTIYF

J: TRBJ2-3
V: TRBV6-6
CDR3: CASRLQYSSTDTQYF

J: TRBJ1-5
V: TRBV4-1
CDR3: CASSPSGDLNQPQHF

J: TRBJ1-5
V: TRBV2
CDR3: CASSDIQGGQPQHF

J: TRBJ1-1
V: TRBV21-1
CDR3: CASSKVTTTPHRDRDHLHRTFF

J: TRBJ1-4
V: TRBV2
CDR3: CASSPKQGWGEKLFF